This is a list of T cell receptor beta chains from one sample in a study of Ad26.COV2.S vaccination and SARS-CoV-2 variants. TCRdb's copy holds only in-frame clones and misses some; the assay was immunoSEQ multiplex PCR. The sample includes about 350,000 clones, about 92% of them seen just once. The sample in question was peripheral blood, obtained after recovery from COVID-19. The receptors were gathered from a human donor who had recovered from COVID-19. Both conserved end residues are part of each CDR3. D genes are given only for firm matches. Not every row has a clone size; where given, it reads once, few, many or a size class.

TRBJ2-3 - TRBV10-2 - TGCGCCAGCAGTGATACGGGACTTACCACAGATACGCAGTATTTT CASSDTGLTTDTQYF
TRBJ2-3 TRBD2 TRBV4-3 once TGCGCCAGCAGCCAAGCTAGCGGGGGGTACACAGATACGCAGTATTTT CASSQASGGYTDTQYF
TRBJ1-2 TRBD1 TRBV14 - TGTGCCAGCAGCCCGGGACAGCACTATGGCTACACCTTC CASSPGQHYGYTF
TRBJ1-3 - TRBV4-1 few TGCGCCAGCAGCGCTGGAAACACCATATATTTT CASSAGNTIYF
TRBJ1-2 TRBD1 TRBV7-9 - TGTGCCAGCAGCTTGCAACAGGGGGCTTTCGACTATGGCTACACCTTC CASSLQQGAFDYGYTF
TRBJ1-5 - TRBV5-8 - TGTGCCAGCAGCCCCGAGGGGGATTCCTCCGCCGGAAATCAGCCCCAGCATTTT CASSPEGDSSAGNQPQHF
TRBJ2-7 - TRBV9 - TGTGCCAGCAGCGTAGGCCAGAACGAGCAGTACTTC CASSVGQNEQYF
TRBJ2-1 - TRBV6-2/TRBV6-3 - TGTGCCAGCAGTTACTCCGGGACACCCTCCAATGAGCAGTTCTTC CASSYSGTPSNEQFF
TRBJ2-4 - TRBV12-2 - TGTGCAAGTCGCTTAACGAGGTGGGAAGCCAAAAACATTCAGTACTTC CASRLTRWEAKNIQYF
TRBJ2-5 - TRBV5-4 - TGTGCCAGCAGCTCCGGAGGGAACCAAGAGACCCAGTACTTC CASSSGGNQETQYF
TRBJ2-7 - TRBV7-2 - TGTGCCAGCAGCCCTGTTCGTTTGGCGGAGCAGTACTTC CASSPVRLAEQYF
TRBJ1-6 TRBD1 TRBV4-3 once TGCGCCAGCAGCCAAGATGGGACAGGGGGATCGGGTAATTCACCCCTCCACTTT CASSQDGTGGSGNSPLHF
TRBJ2-7 - TRBV19 - TGTGCCAGTAGTATAGAAGGGACAAGGTACGAGCAGTACTTC CASSIEGTRYEQYF
TRBJ1-1 - TRBV4-1 - TGCGCCAGCAGCCAAGAAGTTAGGGGGGTGAACACTGAAGCTTTCTTT CASSQEVRGVNTEAFF
TRBJ1-2 - TRBV9 once TGTGCCAGCAGCGTAGAGACAGACTATGGCTACACCTTC CASSVETDYGYTF